Following are 26 T cell receptor beta chains from one sample sequenced in a study of technical replicates of blood from a handful of donors. Libraries were prepared by immunoSEQ multiplex PCR; TCRdb keeps only in-frame clonotypes and omits some of them. In the table there are about 75,000 clones, nearly 98% of which are singletons. Source material: T cells isolated from PBMCs. Source of these receptors: a human donor in good health.

CDR3 sequence: CASSRRGLYGYTF. CDR3 nucleotide sequence: TGTGCCAGCAGCCGACGGGGACTTTATGGCTACACCTTC. The V gene is TRBV7-6, the J gene TRBJ1-2, with D tentatively TRBD1 (5 bases). Germline V gene lookup returns CDR1 SGHVS and CDR2 FNYEAQ. The CDR3 extends over 13 amino acids. V was pared by 5 bases and J by 5 bases, with 12 bases between.

The chain has TRBV5-1 and TRBJ2-7, with D tentatively TRBD1 (6 bases). V was shortened by 3 bases and J by 7 bases, with 23 bases between the two germline ends. The length of the CDR3 is 16 residues. The V gene's germline CDR1 is SGHRS and CDR2 YFSETQ. CDR3 sequence reads: CASSSLTRGNYMEQYF. CDR3 nucleotides: TGCGCCAGCAGCTCCCTCACCAGGGGTAATTATATGGAGCAGTACTTC.

CDR3 sequence: CASSLGAEGNEQFF. The CDR3 nucleotides are TGCGCCAGCAGCTTAGGGGCCGAAGGGAATGAGCAGTTCTTC. The gene calls are TRBV5-1 and TRBJ2-1; D may be TRBD1 (5 bases). Trimming took 2 bases from V and 7 from J, leaving 13 bases between them. There are 14 residues in the CDR3. Germline V gene lookup returns CDR1 SGHRS and CDR2 YFSETQ.

The genes are TRBV10-3 and TRBJ2-7; perhaps TRBD2 as D (5 bases). The V end was cut by 4 bases, the J end by 3 bases, with 10 bases between. CDR1 and CDR2 from the germline V gene are ENHRY and SYGVKD. The CDR3 sequence is 13 residues long. The CDR3 sequence: CAISAQSGYEQYF. The CDR3 DNA sequence: TGTGCCATCAGTGCACAGAGCGGCTACGAGCAGTACTTC.

The genes are TRBV19 and TRBJ2-2; 11 bases map to TRBD2. Germline assignment: CDR1 LNHDA and CDR2 SQIVND (reference sequence). The J segment lost 4 bases and the V segment lost 7 bases, leaving 8 bases of the junction unmatched. This CDR3 is 16 amino acids long. The CDR3 nucleotides are TGTGCCAGTACACTAGCGGGAGCGCTCGGCACCGGGGAGCTGTTTTTT. This gives the protein CASTLAGALGTGELFF.

The V and J genes are TRBV5-4 and TRBJ2-1; D is perhaps TRBD2 (6 bases). Germline V gene sequence: CDR1 SGHNT, CDR2 YYREEE (reference sequence). The V gene lost 4 bases and the J gene lost 2 bases, with 19 bases spanning the gap. This CDR3 spans 17 amino acids. The CDR3 nucleotides read TGTGCCAGCAGCCCCGCTGGGGTAGCGGACCCCTACAATGAGCAGTTCTTC. Amino acid sequence: CASSPAGVADPYNEQFF.

This clone was seen a single time. The chain joins TRBV6-6 to TRBJ1-2; weak D call: TRBD1 (5 bases). With 8 bases removed from V and 2 bases from J, the gap between germline ends came to 12 bases. The CDR3 sequence is 13 residues long. Germline V lookup: CDR1 MNHNY, CDR2 SVGAGI (reference sequence). The CDR3 DNA sequence: TGTGCCAGCTGCCCAGGGCAGAACTATGGCTACACCTTC. It specifies CASCPGQNYGYTF.

The chain links TRBV5-1 to TRBJ2-2; TRBD2 might be the D (6 bases). Germline CDR1 and CDR2: SGHRS and YFSETQ. CDR3 size: 17 residues. Trimming left V 7 bases short and J 6 bases short, with 25 bases between. CDR3 nucleotides: TGCGCCAGCGGGGGACTCGCGGTACTCGACGGTTCCGGGGAGCTGTTTTTT. Translated, it gives CASGGLAVLDGSGELFF.

This rearrangement joins TRBV5-6 to TRBJ1-1, with a weak D call TRBD1 (6 bases). V lost 6 bases and J lost 0, with 9 bases in between. Germline assignment: CDR1 SGHDT and CDR2 YYEEEE. The CDR3 loop spans 13 amino acids. Here the CDR3 reads CASNRQVNTEAFF. In nucleotides, the CDR3 is TGTGCCAGCAACAGACAGGTGAACACTGAAGCTTTCTTT.

The gene calls are TRBV7-7 and TRBJ2-1; D is possibly TRBD1 (6 bases). V was trimmed by 0 bases and J by 3 bases, leaving 9 bases between them. In germline, CDR1 is SSHAT, CDR2 FNYEAQ (reference sequence). The CDR3 spans 15 residues. The CDR3 sequence is CASSLARGGYNEQFF. The CDR3 coding sequence is TGTGCCAGCAGCTTAGCCAGGGGTGGCTACAATGAGCAGTTCTTC.

The chain has TRBV19 and TRBJ2-1, with D possibly matching TRBD1 (7 bases). The germline V and J ends were trimmed by 5 bases and 4 bases, with 15 bases remaining between them. The CDR3 extends over 15 amino acids. From germline, CDR1 is LNHDA and CDR2 SQIVND (reference sequence). DNA of the CDR3: TGTGCCAGTAGTCTAGGCGGGACAGCGTACAATGAGCAGTTCTTC. Amino acid sequence: CASSLGGTAYNEQFF.

The rearrangement joins TRBV28 to TRBJ2-1; no firm D call. The ends were cut back, 1 base at V and 4 bases at J, with 17 bases in the middle. The CDR3 totals 17 residues. In germline, CDR1 is MDHEN, CDR2 SYDVKM. The DNA for the CDR3 is TGTGCCAGCAGTTTATCTACCGGGTTATCAATTTACAATGAGCAGTTCTTC. This codes for CASSLSTGLSIYNEQFF.

This chain uses TRBV27 with TRBJ2-5, with 9 bases fitting TRBD2. CDR3 length: 14 residues. Losses at the gene ends were 6 bases for V and 8 bases for J; bases not matched to a gene: 10. Germline V gene lookup returns CDR1 MNHEY and CDR2 SMNVEV (reference sequence). The CDR3 sequence is CASRNLAGKSTQYF. The DNA of the CDR3 is TGTGCCAGCAGAAATCTAGCGGGGAAAAGTACCCAGTACTTC.

The chain couples TRBV5-1 to TRBJ1-1, with a tentative D call TRBD1 (5 bases). This CDR3 contains 13 residues. CDR1 is SGHRS, CDR2 YFSETQ, per germline. Trimming left V 4 bases short and J 4 bases short, with 11 bases between. Written as DNA, the CDR3 is TGCGCCAGCAGCCCGACAGCGATCACTGAAGCTTTCTTT. The encoded protein is CASSPTAITEAFF. Full variable domain (missing parts from reference TRBV5-1 and TRBJ1-1): KAGVTQTPRYLIKTRGQQVTLSCSPISGHRSVSWYQQTPGQGLQFLFEYFSETQRNKGNFPGRFSGRQFSNSRSEMNVSTLELGDSALYLCASSPTAITEAFFGQGTRLTVV.

DNA of the CDR3: TGTGCCAGCAGCAGAGGGACAGCTAGAGAAGCTTTCTTT. Protein: CASSRGTAREAFF. The genes are TRBV5-4 and TRBJ1-1; 7 bases are shared with TRBD1. There are 13 residues in the CDR3. J lost 8 bases, V lost 4 bases, and 8 bases had no gene match. The V gene's germline CDR1 is SGHNT and CDR2 YYREEE (reference sequence).

The V call is TRBV7-9, the J call TRBJ2-7; a weak D match, TRBD1 (5 bases). The CDR3 is made up of 17 amino acids. The V gene's germline CDR1 is SEHNR and CDR2 FQNEAQ (reference sequence). Trimming took 3 bases from V and 6 from J, leaving 24 bases between them. This CDR3 reads CASSLPKAGRSPREQYF. CDR3 DNA sequence: TGTGCCAGCAGCTTGCCTAAGGCAGGGCGTTCCCCTCGCGAGCAGTACTTC. The complete variable domain, with remaining parts taken from reference TRBV7-9 and TRBJ2-7, reads DTGVSQNPRHKITKRGQNVTFRCDPISEHNRLYWYRQTLGQGPEFLTYFQNEAQLEKSRLLSDRFSAERPKGSFSTLEIQRTEQGDSAMYLCASSLPKAGRSPREQYFGPGTRLTVT.

This clone came up once. The J gene is TRBJ1-1, the V gene TRBV6-1; D perhaps matches TRBD1 (6 bases). Germline V CDR1 and CDR2: MNHNS, SASEGT. The CDR3 consists of 12 residues. V was clipped by 7 bases and J by 9 bases, with 15 bases between them. The DNA of the CDR3 is TGTGCCAGCAATAGACAGGTTGCCCAAGCTTTCTTT. As protein: CASNRQVAQAFF.

The chain is built from TRBV7-3 and TRBJ2-3, with 9 bases that match TRBD2. The CDR3 spans 19 residues. The germline CDR1 and CDR2 sequences are SGHTA and FQGTGA. Trimming at V came to 2 bases and at J to 0 bases, leaving 12 bases not matched to a gene. The CDR3 region is CASSLDSSGVPSSTDTQYF. The CDR3 DNA reads as TGTGCCAGCAGCTTAGACTCTAGCGGGGTACCTTCTAGCACAGATACGCAGTATTTT.

This sequence joins TRBV6-9 and TRBJ1-2; 9 bases align to TRBD1. The V and J ends lost 4 bases and 8 bases, in that order; junction bases with no gene match: 8. The CDR3 totals 14 residues. CDR1 and CDR2 from the germline V gene are MNHGY and SVAAGI. In DNA, the CDR3 is TGTGCCAGCAGTTCGGACAGGGGATTTGACGGCTACACCTTC. It yields the protein CASSSDRGFDGYTF.

This chain uses TRBV6-6 with TRBJ2-7, with TRBD1 matching 7 bases. This CDR3 has 13 residues. Germline V gene lookup returns CDR1 MNHNY and CDR2 SVGAGI (reference sequence). V gave up 6 bases and J gave up 6 bases; unmatched junction bases: 8. CDR3: CASRDRAFGEQYF. CDR3 DNA: TGTGCCAGCAGAGACAGGGCCTTCGGCGAGCAGTACTTC.

This chain joins TRBV5-1 and TRBJ1-4; 7 positions match TRBD1. Germline V gives CDR1 SGHRS, CDR2 YFSETQ. The CDR3 is 16 residues long. V dropped 4 bases and J dropped 0; count of bases not matched to a gene: 6. The CDR3 is CASSQGTVATNEKLFF. The CDR3 DNA reads as TGCGCCAGCAGCCAAGGGACAGTAGCAACTAATGAAAAACTGTTTTTT. Full variable domain (remainder filled in from reference TRBV5-1 and TRBJ1-4): KAGVTQTPRYLIKTRGQQVTLSCSPISGHRSVSWYQQTPGQGLQFLFEYFSETQRNKGNFPGRFSGRQFSNSRSEMNVSTLELGDSALYLCASSQGTVATNEKLFFGSGTQLSVL.

V usage is TRBV5-6 and J usage is TRBJ2-5; D call uncertain. V lost 0 bases, J lost 4 bases, and 7 bases lay in between. The germline CDR1 and CDR2 sequences are SGHDT and YYEEEE. The CDR3 runs to 13 residues. The CDR3 is CASSLDMAETQYF. The CDR3 DNA sequence: TGTGCCAGCAGCTTGGATATGGCAGAGACCCAGTACTTC.

The chain recombines TRBV6-1 with TRBJ1-2, with unresolved D. The CDR3 is 12 residues long. The germline gives CDR1 MNHNS, CDR2 SASEGT. V was cut by 4 bases and J by 7 bases, with 10 bases left in between. The DNA for the CDR3 is TGTGCCAGCAGTGCCCAGGCCCTTGGCTACACCTTC. Protein: CASSAQALGYTF.

The chain links TRBV2 to TRBJ1-5; 7 nucleotides line up with TRBD1. The CDR3 is made up of 13 amino acids. Germline V gives CDR1 SNHLY, CDR2 FYNNEI. The J segment lost 4 bases and the V segment lost 6 bases, leaving 3 bases of the junction unmatched. The CDR3, as DNA: TGTGCCAGCAGGATGGGACAGAATCAGCCCCAGCATTTT. Translation: CASRMGQNQPQHF.

A single count supports this clone. The chain carries TRBV5-1 and TRBJ1-2; 10 bases agree with TRBD1. Germline V gene sequence: CDR1 SGHRS, CDR2 YFSETQ. CDR3 length: 14 residues. Trimming removed 0 bases from V and 4 bases from J; junction bases left unmatched: 0. This CDR3 reads CASSLGDRGYGYTF. As DNA, the CDR3 is TGCGCCAGCAGCTTGGGGGACAGGGGCTATGGCTACACCTTC.

The table lists this clone with a few counts. The chain is built from TRBV5-1 and TRBJ2-7; TRBD2 might be the D (6 bases). CDR3 size: 15 residues. Deletions cut 4 bases from V and 7 bases from J, with 21 bases between. Germline CDR1 is SGHRS and CDR2 is YFSETQ. CDR3 in DNA: TGCGCCAGCAGCGTCAGACGGGACTCCCTGGGGGAGCAGTACTTC. It is translated as CASSVRRDSLGEQYF.